These 15 T cell receptor beta chains were all obtained from the same sample, sequenced in a study of response to subunit inactivated influenza vaccine. TCRdb itself ran the RT-PCR reads through MiXCR, one entry per CDR3 protein. Of 550,000 to 800,000 distinct CDR3 sequences in the sample, around a sixth are singletons; the top ten hold around a tenth. This specimen was PBMCs from blood, taken 11 to 12 days after vaccination. Source of these receptors: a man aged 50 or older who received an inactivated influenza vaccine.

This chain joins TRBV27 and TRBJ2-3; 10 nucleotides agree with TRBD2. J lost 14 bases, V lost 2 bases, and 4 bases had no gene match. The germline CDR1 and CDR2 sequences are MNHEY and SMNVEV (reference sequence). CDR3 size: 12 residues. The DNA of the CDR3 is TGTGCCAGCAGTTTACCAGCGGGGGGGCTGTATTTT. Its protein is CASSLPAGGLYF.

DNA of the CDR3: TGTGCCAGCAGCTTATATCTGGGGAAAAACATTCAGTACTTC. It is translated as CASSLYLGKNIQYF. The chain recombines TRBV11-1 with TRBJ2-4; D unresolved. This CDR3 contains 14 residues. Trimming stripped 2 bases from V and 4 bases from J, with 9 bases between. Germline-derived CDR1 and CDR2 are SGHAT and FQDESV (reference sequence).

This chain connects TRBV4-2 to TRBJ2-7; TRBD1 aligns across 9 bases. Germline CDR1 is LGHNA and CDR2 is YNFKEQ. Trimming at V came to 6 bases and at J to 1 base, leaving 1 base not matched to a gene. CDR3 size: 13 residues. The CDR3 bases are TGTGCCAGCAGGGGACAGGGATCCTACGAGCAGTACTTC. Protein product: CASRGQGSYEQYF.

This clonotype was seen a few times. The gene calls are TRBV29-1 and TRBJ2-7, with D perhaps being TRBD1 or TRBD2 (6 bases each). V shed 4 bases and J shed 5 bases, with 9 bases lying between them. Per the germline V gene, CDR1 is SQVTM and CDR2 is ANQGSEA. CDR3 length equals 11 residues. The DNA of the CDR3 is TGCAGCGTTGCGGGGGCCCACGAGCAGTACTTC. As protein: CSVAGAHEQYF.

This clonotype was observed a few times. This chain joins TRBV12-3 or TRBV12-4 and TRBJ2-4, with TRBD2 as a possible D gene (5 bases). The CDR3 consists of 15 residues. V was clipped by 2 bases and J by 1 base, with 9 bases between them. CDR3 DNA sequence: TGTGCCAGCAGTTTAAGAGTAGCGGCCAAAAACATTCAGTACTTC. It encodes CASSLRVAAKNIQYF.

The J gene is TRBJ1-1, the V gene TRBV5-1; the D is unclear. The CDR3 has 12 amino acids. Deletions cut 0 bases from V and 10 bases from J, with 10 bases between. CDR1 SGHRS and CDR2 YFSETQ come from the germline V gene. The CDR3 DNA is TGCGCCAGCAGCTTGGAAGTAGGGTCAGCTTTCTTT. Protein product: CASSLEVGSAFF.

The genes are TRBV7-2 and TRBJ2-7, with 11 bases identical to TRBD2. The CDR3 is 15 residues long. Germline loops: CDR1 SGHTA, CDR2 FQGNSA. The J segment lost 2 bases and the V segment lost 6 bases, leaving 6 bases of the junction unmatched. In DNA form, the CDR3 reads TGTGCCAGCAGACCAACTAGCGGGGGTACCTACGAGCAGTACTTC. Its translation is CASRPTSGGTYEQYF. Supplemented by reference TRBV7-2 and TRBJ2-7, the full variable domain reads GAGVSQSPSNKVTEKGKDVELRCDPISGHTALYWYRQSLGQGLEFLIYFQGNSAPDKSGLPSDRFSAERTGGSVSTLTIQRTQQEDSAVYLCASRPTSGGTYEQYFGPGTRLTVT.

In this sample, this clonotype turned up many times. The chain joins TRBV12-3 or TRBV12-4 to TRBJ2-6; no reliable D call. Trimming took off 5 bases at V and 0 bases at J, with 5 bases between the two ends. CDR3 length equals 14 residues. This chain's CDR3 is CASSQNSGANVLTF. The CDR3 coding sequence is TGTGCCAGCAGTCAAAACTCTGGGGCCAACGTCCTGACTTTC.

A few counts support this clonotype. V gene TRBV20-1 combines with J gene TRBJ1-3; 11 bases map to TRBD1. Germline V lookup: CDR1 DFQATT, CDR2 SNEGSKA (reference sequence). V lost 2 bases and J lost 3; bases outside the gene matches: 9. The CDR3 has 17 amino acids. The CDR3 spells CSARTSGQGAYGNTIYF. CDR3 nucleotide sequence: TGCAGTGCTAGAACATCCGGACAGGGGGCTTATGGAAACACCATATATTTT.

This clonotype was detected only once. This chain joins TRBV6-5 and TRBJ2-4, with 8 bases aligning to TRBD1. The length of the CDR3 is 17 residues. Trimming removed 2 bases from V and 9 bases from J; junction bases left unmatched: 15. The germline V gene has CDR1 MNHEY and CDR2 SVGAGI. In nucleotides, the CDR3 is TGTGCCAGCAGTTACACCCTTGACAGGGGTCGACTCAGCATTCAGTACTTC. This codes for CASSYTLDRGRLSIQYF.

This clonotype occurred a few times. The chain uses TRBV5-1 and TRBJ2-1; 10 positions match TRBD2. This CDR3 has 18 amino acids. Trimming at V came to 2 bases and at J to 10 bases, leaving 18 bases not matched to a gene. Germline CDR1 SGHRS, CDR2 YFSETQ. CDR3 sequence: CASSFYGLAASRPLEQFF. In nucleotides, the CDR3 is TGCGCCAGCAGCTTTTACGGACTAGCGGCTTCCCGGCCACTGGAGCAGTTCTTC. The whole variable domain, filled in from reference TRBV5-1 and TRBJ2-1, reads KAGVTQTPRYLIKTRGQQVTLSCSPISGHRSVSWYQQTPGQGLQFLFEYFSETQRNKGNFPGRFSGRQFSNSRSEMNVSTLELGDSALYLCASSFYGLAASRPLEQFFGPGTRLTVL.

The genes are TRBV19 and TRBJ2-7; D is tentatively TRBD1 or TRBD2 (7 bases each). V lost 6 bases, J lost 0 bases, and 24 bases lay in between. The germline CDR1 and CDR2 sequences are LNHDA and SQIVND (reference sequence). The CDR3 totals 18 residues. CDR3 sequence reads: CASSPPPGTTGASYEQYF. CDR3 DNA sequence: TGTGCCAGTAGCCCTCCACCGGGGACTACAGGGGCCTCCTACGAGCAGTACTTC.

This clonotype was recorded a few times. The gene calls are TRBV5-1 and TRBJ2-3; 7 bases map to TRBD2. This CDR3 contains 16 residues. Losses at the gene ends were 3 bases for V and 0 bases for J; bases not matched to a gene: 7. In germline, CDR1 is SGHRS, CDR2 YFSETQ. For the CDR3, the DNA is TGCGCCAGCAGCTCCGGTGGGGGGGTAAGCACAGATACGCAGTATTTT. As protein: CASSSGGGVSTDTQYF.

V and J are TRBV4-2 and TRBJ2-5, with 11 bases aligning to TRBD2. Germline CDR1 and CDR2: LGHNA and YNFKEQ. The V gene end was trimmed by 0 bases and the J gene end by 10 bases; junction bases not matched to a gene: 13. The CDR3 has 17 amino acids. The CDR3 here is CASSQDPGLAGYGDQYF. CDR3 bases: TGTGCCAGCAGCCAAGATCCAGGACTAGCGGGTTACGGGGACCAGTACTTC.

This chain uses TRBV5-4 with TRBJ2-3, with 10 bases aligning to TRBD2. Germline CDR1 and CDR2: SGHNT and YYREEE (reference sequence). The length of the CDR3 is 15 residues. With V trimmed by 2 bases and J by 6 bases, 6 bases remained unmatched. CDR3 amino acids: CASSFPGTSEDTQYF. Here the CDR3 DNA reads TGTGCCAGCAGCTTTCCCGGGACTAGCGAGGATACGCAGTATTTT.